This T cell receptor (beta chain) was identified in a study of T cells in Graves' hyperthyroidism and ophthalmopathy. Based on clinical symptoms, serum thyroxine and TRAb, thyroid ultrasound and orbital computed tomography, diagnoses were reached. Each 10 ml fresh peripheral blood draw supplied the PBMCs. The TCR beta CDR3 regions underwent amplification using RNA transcripts as the source. HTBI primers were employed in a first-round RT-PCR of the TCR CDR3. TCRdb re-called the multiplex PCR reads through MiXCR, storing one row per CDR3 protein. Among a few hundred thousand distinct CDR3 sequences listed, about a sixth were seen once. Note on this clonotype: A much larger clone differs from this one at a single base, so this may be a read error.

The CDR3 is 12 amino acids. V was pared by 8 bases and J by 4 bases, with 12 bases between. Germline assignment: CDR1 SNHLY and CDR2 FYNNEI. This receptor was obtained from a woman between 35 and 50 years old with Graves' ophthalmopathy. This chain links TRBV2 with TRBJ2-7; D might be TRBD2 (6 bases). The sequenced material came from blood. CDR3 sequence (DNA): TGTGCCAGCTGGGGACTGTTTTACGAGCAGTACTTC. It is translated as CASWGLFYEQYF.